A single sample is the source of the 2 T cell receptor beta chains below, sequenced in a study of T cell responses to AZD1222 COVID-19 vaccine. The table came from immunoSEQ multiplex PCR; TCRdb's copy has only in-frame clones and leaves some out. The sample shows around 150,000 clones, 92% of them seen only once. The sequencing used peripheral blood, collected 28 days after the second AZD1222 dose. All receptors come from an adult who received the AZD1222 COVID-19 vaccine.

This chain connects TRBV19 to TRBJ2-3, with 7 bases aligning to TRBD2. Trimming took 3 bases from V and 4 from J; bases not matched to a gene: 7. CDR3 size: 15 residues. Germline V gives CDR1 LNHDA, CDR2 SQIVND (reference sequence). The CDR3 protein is CASSIQPGGPDTQYF. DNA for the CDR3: TGTGCCAGTAGTATTCAACCGGGGGGACCAGATACGCAGTATTTT.

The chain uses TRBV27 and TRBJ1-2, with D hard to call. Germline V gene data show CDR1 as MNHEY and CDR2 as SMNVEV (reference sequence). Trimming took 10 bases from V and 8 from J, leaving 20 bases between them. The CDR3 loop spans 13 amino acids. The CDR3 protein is CATLTHRKNGYTF. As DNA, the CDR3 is TGTGCCACTCTCACCCACCGGAAGAACGGCTACACCTTC.